This T cell receptor (beta chain) was identified in a study of T cells after yellow fever vaccination. Study observations and caveats: Just a small share of clonotypes turned up in the CD4 compartment as well as the CD8 compartment. Detected again after the booster were most primary-vaccination clones, at 95% to 98% CD4 and 88% CD8. Highly abundant clonotypes carried over from the bulk population could end up in FACS-sorted repertoires as contaminants.

TCRdb re-called the 5' RACE reads through MiXCR, storing one row per CDR3 protein. The data show about 250,000 distinct CDR3 sequences, with around 3.5% seen just once and around 20% held by the top ten. J was trimmed by 0 bases and V by 5 bases; bases with no gene match: 16. The CDR3 sequence is 19 residues long. Germline V gene data show CDR1 as GTSNPN and CDR2 as SVGIG (reference sequence). This clonotype has at least ten counts. Its antigen is not identified. The sample in question was PBMCs, obtained 15 days after the yellow fever booster vaccination. The source of this sequence is a man aged 18 to 29 who received the YFV17D yellow fever vaccine. The V gene is TRBV30, the J gene TRBJ2-1; 10 bases line up with TRBD1. For the CDR3, the DNA is TGTGCCTGGGTCGAGACAGGGGGCAAGAGTAAGGGCTCCTACAATGAGCAGTTCTTC. Translation gives CAWVETGGKSKGSYNEQFF.